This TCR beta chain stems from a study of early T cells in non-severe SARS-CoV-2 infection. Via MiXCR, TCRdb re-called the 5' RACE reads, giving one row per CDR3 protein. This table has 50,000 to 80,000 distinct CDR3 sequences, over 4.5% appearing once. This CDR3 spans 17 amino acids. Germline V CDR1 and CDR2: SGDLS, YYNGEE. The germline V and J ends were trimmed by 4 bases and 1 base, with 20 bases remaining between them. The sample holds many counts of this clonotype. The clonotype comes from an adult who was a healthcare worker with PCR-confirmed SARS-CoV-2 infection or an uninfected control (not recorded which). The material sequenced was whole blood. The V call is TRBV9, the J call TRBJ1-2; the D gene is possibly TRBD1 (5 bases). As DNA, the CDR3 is TGTGCCAGCAGCCTCAATCCCCGGGGCAGGGATAACTATGGCTACACCTTC. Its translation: CASSLNPRGRDNYGYTF.